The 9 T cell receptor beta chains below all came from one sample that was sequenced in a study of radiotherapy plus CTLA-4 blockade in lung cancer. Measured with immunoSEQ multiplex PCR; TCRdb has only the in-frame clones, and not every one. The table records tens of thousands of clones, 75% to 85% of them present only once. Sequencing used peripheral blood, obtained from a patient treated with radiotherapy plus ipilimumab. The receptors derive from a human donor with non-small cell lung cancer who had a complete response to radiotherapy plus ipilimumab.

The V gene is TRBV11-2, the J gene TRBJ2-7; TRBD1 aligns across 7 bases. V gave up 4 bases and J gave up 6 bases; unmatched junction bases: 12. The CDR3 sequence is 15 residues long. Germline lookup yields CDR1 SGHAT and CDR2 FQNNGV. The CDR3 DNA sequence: TGTGCCAGCAGCTCCCTCACCGGACAGGCCCTCGAGCAGTACGTC. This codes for CASSSLTGQALEQYV.

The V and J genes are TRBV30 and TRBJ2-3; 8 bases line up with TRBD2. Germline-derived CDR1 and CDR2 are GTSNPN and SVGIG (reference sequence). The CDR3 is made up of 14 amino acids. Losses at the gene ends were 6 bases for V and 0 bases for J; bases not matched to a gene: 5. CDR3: CACTGTRSTDTQYF. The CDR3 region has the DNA TGTGCCTGTACCGGGACTAGAAGCACAGATACGCAGTATTTT.

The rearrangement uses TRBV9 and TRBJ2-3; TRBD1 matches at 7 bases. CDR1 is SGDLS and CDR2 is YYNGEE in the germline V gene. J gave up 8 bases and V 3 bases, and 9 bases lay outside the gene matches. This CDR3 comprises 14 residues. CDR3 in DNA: TGTGCCAGCAGCGGCCAACTCGCAGGGGGTACGCAGTATTTT. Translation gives CASSGQLAGGTQYF.

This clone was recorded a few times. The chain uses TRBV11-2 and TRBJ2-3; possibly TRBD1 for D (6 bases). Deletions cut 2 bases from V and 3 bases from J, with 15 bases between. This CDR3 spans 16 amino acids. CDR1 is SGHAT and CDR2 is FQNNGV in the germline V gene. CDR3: CASSLRPDRLTDTQYF. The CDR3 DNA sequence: TGTGCCAGCAGCTTACGCCCGGACAGATTAACAGATACGCAGTATTTT.

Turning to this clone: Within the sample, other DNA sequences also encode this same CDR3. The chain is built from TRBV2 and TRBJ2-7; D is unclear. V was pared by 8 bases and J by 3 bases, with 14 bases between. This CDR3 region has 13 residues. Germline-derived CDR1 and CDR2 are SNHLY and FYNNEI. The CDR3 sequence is CASRDPGVYEQYV. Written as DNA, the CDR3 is TGTGCCAGCCGCGACCCCGGAGTCTACGAGCAGTACGTC.

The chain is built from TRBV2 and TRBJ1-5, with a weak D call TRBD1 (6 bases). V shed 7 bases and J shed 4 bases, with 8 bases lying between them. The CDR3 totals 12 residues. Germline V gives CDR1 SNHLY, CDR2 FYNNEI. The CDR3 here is CASTRGNQPQHF. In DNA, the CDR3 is TGTGCCAGCACCAGGGGAAATCAGCCCCAGCATTTT.

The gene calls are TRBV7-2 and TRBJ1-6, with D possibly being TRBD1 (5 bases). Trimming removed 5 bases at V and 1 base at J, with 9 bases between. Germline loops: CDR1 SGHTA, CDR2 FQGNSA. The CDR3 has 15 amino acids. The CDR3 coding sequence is TGTGCCAGCAGCCCAAGGACATCCTATAATTCACCCCTCCACTTT. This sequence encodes CASSPRTSYNSPLHF. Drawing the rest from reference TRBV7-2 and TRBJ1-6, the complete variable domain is GAGVSQSPSNKVTEKGKDVELRCDPISGHTALYWYRQSLGQGLEFLIYFQGNSAPDKSGLPSDRFSAERTGGSVSTLTIQRTQQEDSAVYLCASSPRTSYNSPLHFGNGTRLTVT.

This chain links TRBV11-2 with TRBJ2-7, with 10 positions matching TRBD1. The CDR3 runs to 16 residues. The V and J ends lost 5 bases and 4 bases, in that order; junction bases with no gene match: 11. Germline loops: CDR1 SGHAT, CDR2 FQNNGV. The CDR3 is CASSPKGTGVRYEQYF. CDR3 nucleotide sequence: TGTGCCAGCAGCCCCAAGGGGACAGGGGTTCGGTACGAGCAGTACTTC.

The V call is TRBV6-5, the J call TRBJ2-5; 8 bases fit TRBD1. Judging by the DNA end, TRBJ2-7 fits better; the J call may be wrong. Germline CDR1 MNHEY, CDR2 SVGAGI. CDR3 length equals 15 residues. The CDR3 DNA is TGTGCCAGCAGTTACAGGACAGGGAAGACCTACGAGCAGTACTTC. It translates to CASSYRTGKTYEQYF.